The rows below give T cell receptor beta chains drawn from one sample of a study of identical twins. Each CDR3 protein is one row after TCRdb ran MiXCR on the 5' RACE reads. The sample holds under 300,000 distinct CDR3 sequences, more than 13% seen once. Material: memory (CD45RO+) T cells sorted from blood. Source of these receptors: a young woman in good health. Both conserved end residues are part of each CDR3. The order of the fields is CDR3 length, clone size, J gene, V gene, D gene, CDR3 DNA, CDR3 protein. A D gene is named only where the DNA matches it firmly. Where a row states a size, it is once, few, many or the class of an expanded clone; other rows omit it.

CDR3 length: 13; clone size: -; J gene: TRBJ2-7; V gene: TRBV5-6; D gene: -; CDR3 DNA: TGTGCCAGCAGCCGTGTGGGGGTCCACGAGCAGTACTTC; CDR3 protein: CASSRVGVHEQYF
CDR3 length: 18; clone size: few; J gene: TRBJ2-7; V gene: TRBV5-1; D gene: TRBD2; CDR3 DNA: TGCGCCAGCAGCAGTGGACTAGCGGGAGGGCCACGGGCCAGGGAGCAGTACTTC; CDR3 protein: CASSSGLAGGPRAREQYF
CDR3 length: 12; clone size: -; J gene: TRBJ2-1; V gene: TRBV20-1; D gene: -; CDR3 DNA: TGCAGTGCTAAGACCCCTTCGGATGAGCAGTTCTTC; CDR3 protein: CSAKTPSDEQFF
CDR3 length: 20; clone size: -; J gene: TRBJ2-7; V gene: TRBV27; D gene: TRBD2; CDR3 DNA: TGTGCCAGCTTCCTGATACTCCCGGGACTAGCGGGAGCCAGCTCCTACGAGCAGTACTTC; CDR3 protein: CASFLILPGLAGASSYEQYF
CDR3 length: 13; clone size: -; J gene: TRBJ2-5; V gene: TRBV10-1; D gene: TRBD2; CDR3 DNA: TGCGCCAGCAGTCCGGGGAGGGAAGAGACCCAGTACTTC; CDR3 protein: CASSPGREETQYF
CDR3 length: 15; clone size: -; J gene: TRBJ2-1; V gene: TRBV5-1; D gene: TRBD2; CDR3 DNA: TGCGCCAGCAGCTGGGCCCCCGGGGGGATCAATGAGCAGTTCTTC; CDR3 protein: CASSWAPGGINEQFF
CDR3 length: 17; clone size: few; J gene: TRBJ2-5; V gene: TRBV12-3/TRBV12-4; D gene: TRBD2; CDR3 DNA: TGTGCCAGCAGTTTAGGGGCTAGCGGGACAACCAGGCAGACCCAGTACTTC; CDR3 protein: CASSLGASGTTRQTQYF
CDR3 length: 13; clone size: -; J gene: TRBJ1-1; V gene: TRBV20-1; D gene: TRBD1; CDR3 DNA: TGCAGTGCTGGGAGACAGGGCGGTGGTGAAGCTTTCTTT; CDR3 protein: CSAGRQGGGEAFF
CDR3 length: 13; clone size: many; J gene: TRBJ2-7; V gene: TRBV5-1; D gene: -; CDR3 DNA: TGCGCCAGCAGCTTGATGAGTAACTACGAGCAGTACTTC; CDR3 protein: CASSLMSNYEQYF
CDR3 length: 13; clone size: few; J gene: TRBJ1-6; V gene: TRBV7-2; D gene: -; CDR3 DNA: TGTGCCAGCAGCTTAAATCTGGGATCACCCCTCCACTTT; CDR3 protein: CASSLNLGSPLHF
CDR3 length: 16; clone size: few; J gene: TRBJ2-1; V gene: TRBV24-1; D gene: TRBD2; CDR3 DNA: TGTGCCACCAGTGATTACGGGACTAGCGGGAACCCTGAGCAGTTCTTC; CDR3 protein: CATSDYGTSGNPEQFF
CDR3 length: 15; clone size: many; J gene: TRBJ2-2; V gene: TRBV27; D gene: TRBD1; CDR3 DNA: TGTGCCAGCAGTTTTACCGGGACAGGGGCGGGGGAGCTGTTTTTT; CDR3 protein: CASSFTGTGAGELFF
CDR3 length: 13; clone size: -; J gene: TRBJ2-2; V gene: TRBV20-1; D gene: -; CDR3 DNA: TGCAGTGCCGACCCCGAGAGGACCGGGGAGCTGTTTTTT; CDR3 protein: CSADPERTGELFF
CDR3 length: 17; clone size: -; J gene: TRBJ2-5; V gene: TRBV3-1; D gene: TRBD2; CDR3 DNA: TGTGCCAGCAGCCACGGCGTCAGCGGGGGGGCCACAGAGACCCAGTACTTC; CDR3 protein: CASSHGVSGGATETQYF
CDR3 length: 11; clone size: -; J gene: TRBJ1-4; V gene: TRBV6-1; D gene: -; CDR3 DNA: TGTGCCAGTGTAGGGGTTGAAAAACTGTTTTTT; CDR3 protein: CASVGVEKLFF
CDR3 length: 15; clone size: few; J gene: TRBJ2-4; V gene: TRBV20-1; D gene: -; CDR3 DNA: TGCAGTGCTAGAGATTACAGGCGGGGCGTGGCCATTCAGTACTTC; CDR3 protein: CSARDYRRGVAIQYF
CDR3 length: 12; clone size: few; J gene: TRBJ2-1; V gene: TRBV29-1; D gene: TRBD2; CDR3 DNA: TGCAGCTCGGAGCGGGGGGGGAATGAGCAGTTCTTC; CDR3 protein: CSSERGGNEQFF
CDR3 length: 14; clone size: -; J gene: TRBJ1-2; V gene: TRBV7-8; D gene: -; CDR3 DNA: TGTGCCAGCAGCTTAGATGAGGGGAGGGCTGGCTACACCTTC; CDR3 protein: CASSLDEGRAGYTF
CDR3 length: 16; clone size: -; J gene: TRBJ2-5; V gene: TRBV7-2; D gene: -; CDR3 DNA: TGTGCCAGCAGCTTACAGCCAGGAGATTTCCAAGAGACCCAGTACTTC; CDR3 protein: CASSLQPGDFQETQYF
CDR3 length: 15; clone size: -; J gene: TRBJ2-3; V gene: TRBV11-3; D gene: -; CDR3 DNA: TGTGCCAGCAGCTTAGGAGGGAGACGAACAGATACGCAGTATTTT; CDR3 protein: CASSLGGRRTDTQYF
CDR3 length: 15; clone size: few; J gene: TRBJ2-7; V gene: TRBV7-9; D gene: TRBD2; CDR3 DNA: TGTGCCAGCAGCTTAGCGACTAGCGGGTTTTACGAGCAGTACTTC; CDR3 protein: CASSLATSGFYEQYF
CDR3 length: 15; clone size: few; J gene: TRBJ2-1; V gene: TRBV12-3/TRBV12-4; D gene: TRBD1; CDR3 DNA: TGTGCCAGCAGTTCGCCGGGACAGGGAACCGTGAATCAGTTCTTC; CDR3 protein: CASSSPGQGTVNQFF
CDR3 length: 15; clone size: -; J gene: TRBJ2-2; V gene: TRBV7-2; D gene: -; CDR3 DNA: TGTGCCAGCAGCTTTGACGGAAGGTACACCGGGGAGCTGTTTTTT; CDR3 protein: CASSFDGRYTGELFF
CDR3 length: 15; clone size: few; J gene: TRBJ1-2; V gene: TRBV28; D gene: -; CDR3 DNA: TGTGCCAGCAGTTTCCCCTCGGACGGGAACTATGGCTACACCTTC; CDR3 protein: CASSFPSDGNYGYTF
CDR3 length: 20; clone size: -; J gene: TRBJ2-2; V gene: TRBV7-2; D gene: TRBD1; CDR3 DNA: TGTGCCAGCAGCTTAGCCGGGACAGGGGGCCAAAGGGGTAGGGCCGGGGAGCTGTTTTTT; CDR3 protein: CASSLAGTGGQRGRAGELFF